This T cell receptor (beta chain) appears in the sequencing data of a study of breast tumors, draining lymph nodes, adjacent tissues. Study observations and caveats: Findings are consistent with lymph node origin and intratumoral expansion of most tumor T cells. Tumors had less TCR diversity than lymph nodes, more than nontumor tissue. Tumor and nontumor repertoires were significantly more similar in luminal-like than in basal-like breast cancer.

Samples came from axillary lymph nodes draining the breast cancer. This clonotype was recorded at least ten times. What it binds is not known. The germline V gene encodes CDR1 LNHDA and CDR2 SQIVND (reference sequence). The germline V and J ends were trimmed by 9 bases and 5 bases, with 16 bases remaining between them. CDR3 size: 14 residues. Each CDR3 protein is one row after TCRdb ran MiXCR on the multiplex PCR reads. The sample has some 150,000 distinct CDR3 sequences, roughly a third seen once. The V call is TRBV19, the J call TRBJ1-4; D perhaps matches TRBD1 (6 bases). The source material was axillary lymph node tissue. This TCR was recovered from a female donor with breast cancer. Some clones in this sample may be carry-over from other donors' samples. CDR3 DNA: TGTGCCAGCCGACAGGACACTATCAATGAAAAACTGTTTTTT. It translates to CASRQDTINEKLFF.